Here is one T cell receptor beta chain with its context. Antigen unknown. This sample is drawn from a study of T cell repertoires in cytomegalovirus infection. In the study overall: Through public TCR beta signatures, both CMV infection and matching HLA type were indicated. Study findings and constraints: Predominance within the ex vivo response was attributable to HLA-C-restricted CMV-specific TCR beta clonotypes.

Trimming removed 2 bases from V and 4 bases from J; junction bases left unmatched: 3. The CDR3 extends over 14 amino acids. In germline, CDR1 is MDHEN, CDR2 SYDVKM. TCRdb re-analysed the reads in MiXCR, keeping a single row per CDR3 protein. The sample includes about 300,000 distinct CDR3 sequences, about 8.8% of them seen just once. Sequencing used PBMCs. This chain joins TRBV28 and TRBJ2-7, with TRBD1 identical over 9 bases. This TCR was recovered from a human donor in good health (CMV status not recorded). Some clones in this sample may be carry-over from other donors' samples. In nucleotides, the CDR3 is TGTGCCAGCAGTTTAGGGACAGGGCTTTACGAGCAGTACGTC. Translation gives CASSLGTGLYEQYV.